Listed below are T cell receptor beta chains from one sample, sequenced in a study of T cell responses to AZD1222 COVID-19 vaccine. Produced via immunoSEQ multiplex PCR; TCRdb's table is partial and in-frame only. The data show about 160,000 clones, 85% to 95% seen once. The material was peripheral blood, obtained on day 0 of AZD1222 vaccination. The receptors were sampled from an adult in good health. The CDR3 runs from the conserved cysteine through the conserved F or W. Each record gives: D gene, J gene, V gene, clone size, CDR3 length, CDR3 protein, CDR3 DNA. D genes are given only for firm matches. Size is omitted from some rows. Given values are once, few, many or a class for expanded clones.

>-|TRBJ2-1|TRBV7-7|-|18
CASSLDTPDSGVPNEQFF
TGTGCCAGCAGCTTAGATACGCCAGATTCGGGGGTCCCCAATGAGCAGTTCTTC
>-|TRBJ1-5|TRBV2|-|14
CASTASSRNQPQHF
TGTGCCAGCACTGCGAGCAGCCGCAATCAGCCCCAGCATTTT
>TRBD1|TRBJ2-7|TRBV7-8|-|15
CASSLLGTGGDEQYF
TGTGCCAGCAGCTTGCTAGGGACAGGGGGGGACGAGCAGTACTTC
>TRBD1|TRBJ1-2|TRBV2|-|14
CASSGSTGTYGYTF
TGTGCCAGCAGTGGATCGACAGGGACCTATGGCTACACCTTC
>-|TRBJ1-6|TRBV28|-|15
CASSPNGRYNSPLHF
TGTGCCAGCAGCCCGAACGGGCGGTATAATTCACCCCTCCACTTT
>-|TRBJ1-2|TRBV15|-|16
CATSPQGSFIRRGYTF
TGTGCCACCAGCCCACAGGGTAGTTTCATCCGGCGTGGCTACACCTTC
>-|TRBJ1-1|TRBV28|-|13
CASRATGNTEAFF
TGTGCCAGCAGGGCTACAGGAAACACTGAAGCTTTCTTT
>-|TRBJ2-1|TRBV24-1|-|14
CATSDFTSSDEQFF
TGTGCCACCAGTGATTTTACTAGTTCGGATGAGCAGTTCTTC
>-|TRBJ1-2|TRBV5-1|-|16
CASSLVGGAPNYGYTF
TGCGCCAGCAGCCTAGTTGGAGGGGCCCCTAACTATGGCTACACCTTC
>-|TRBJ2-5|TRBV5-1|-|14
CASSLGLTEGTQYF
TGCGCCAGCAGCTTGGGACTGACCGAGGGGACCCAGTACTTC
>-|TRBJ1-1|TRBV4-1|-|13
CASSQGRNTEAFF
TGCGCCAGCAGCCAAGGACGGAACACTGAAGCTTTCTTT
>-|TRBJ1-2|TRBV2|-|15
CASSEGIGWRTGYTF
TGTGCCAGCAGTGAAGGTATAGGGTGGCGGACTGGCTACACCTTC
>-|TRBJ2-3|TRBV28|once|14
CASSLSGATDTQYF
TGTGCCAGCAGTTTGTCGGGGGCCACAGATACGCAGTATTTT
>-|TRBJ1-5|TRBV10-3|once|15
CAIRNPGESNQPQHF
TGTGCCATCAGAAACCCTGGGGAGAGCAATCAGCCCCAGCATTTT
>TRBD2|TRBJ2-1|TRBV11-3|-|15
CASSSGLAGFNEQFF
TGTGCCAGCAGCTCGGGACTAGCGGGGTTCAATGAGCAGTTCTTC
>-|TRBJ2-7|TRBV21-1|-|21
CASSKTRYRGGQAKRVRGEYF
TGTGCCAGCAGCAAAACTCGGTACAGGGGAGGGCAGGCGAAAAGGGTACGTGGGGAGTACTTC
>-|TRBJ2-7|TRBV5-5|-|16
CASSPVGDWGAYEQYF
TGTGCCAGCAGCCCAGTCGGGGATTGGGGGGCTTACGAGCAGTACTTC
>-|TRBJ2-7|TRBV7-9|-|13
CASSSPGIYEQYF
TGTGCCAGCAGCTCCCCGGGGATCTACGAGCAGTACTTC
>-|TRBJ1-3|TRBV5-1|once|15
CASRAGPISGNTIYF
TGCGCCAGCAGGGCAGGTCCAATCTCTGGAAACACCATATATTTT
>-|TRBJ2-2|TRBV11-1|-|13
CASSLNGAGELFF
TGTGCCAGCAGCCTCAACGGCGCCGGGGAGCTGTTTTTT
>-|TRBJ2-7|TRBV7-2|-|14
CASSTGLLPLEQYF
TGTGCCAGCAGCACGGGACTCCTCCCCCTCGAGCAGTACTTC
>-|TRBJ1-1|TRBV27|-|16
CASSLMALAGGREAFF
TGTGCCAGCAGTTTAATGGCTTTGGCTGGAGGGAGGGAGGCTTTCTTT
>-|TRBJ2-5|TRBV10-3|-|12
CAISEVGETQYF
TGTGCCATCAGTGAGGTTGGAGAGACCCAGTACTTC
>-|TRBJ1-3|TRBV5-1|-|16
CASSLRAPDSGNTIYF
TGCGCCAGCAGCTTGAGGGCCCCCGACTCTGGAAACACCATATATTTT
>TRBD2|TRBJ2-7|TRBV5-1|-|14
CASSFDSGGYEQYF
TGCGCCAGCAGCTTCGATAGCGGGGGCTACGAGCAGTACTTC
>-|TRBJ2-5|TRBV3-1/TRBV3-2|-|12
CASSQEHETQYF
TGTGCCAGCAGCCAAGAGCATGAGACCCAGTACTTC
>-|TRBJ2-3|TRBV4-1|-|15
CASSQLSGGRDTQYF
TGCGCCAGCAGCCAACTATCTGGGGGGCGGGATACGCAGTATTTT
>TRBD1|TRBJ2-2|TRBV5-1|-|15
CASSLGQGLTGELFF
TGCGCCAGCAGCTTGGGACAGGGGCTCACCGGGGAGCTGTTTTTT
>-|TRBJ2-1|TRBV11-2|-|12
CASMGTPGEQFF
TGTGCCAGCATGGGAACCCCGGGGGAGCAGTTCTTC
>-|TRBJ2-7|TRBV6-2/TRBV6-3|-|13
CASSYAVRDEQYF
TGTGCCAGCAGTTACGCGGTCAGGGACGAGCAGTACTTC
>-|TRBJ1-2|TRBV2|-|15
CASSFEGGPNYGYTF
TGTGCCAGCAGTTTTGAGGGGGGGCCGAACTATGGCTACACCTTC
>TRBD2|TRBJ2-1|TRBV6-5|-|15
CASRGLAGSYNEQFF
TGTGCCAGCAGGGGACTAGCGGGGTCCTACAATGAGCAGTTCTTC
>TRBD1|TRBJ1-2|TRBV7-9|-|16
CASSLLPGQGYYGYTF
TGTGCCAGCAGCTTACTTCCGGGACAGGGTTACTATGGCTACACCTTC
>-|TRBJ1-2|TRBV5-1|once|14
CASSQYTRDHGYTF
TGCGCCAGCAGCCAGTACACCCGAGATCATGGCTACACCTTC
>-|TRBJ1-5|TRBV7-8|-|15
CASSEDGRGNQPQHF
TGTGCCAGCAGCGAGGACGGACGGGGCAATCAGCCCCAGCATTTT
>-|TRBJ1-2|TRBV6-5|-|12
CASSLDSYGYTF
TGTGCCAGCAGTTTGGACAGCTATGGCTACACCTTC
>TRBD2|TRBJ2-7|TRBV7-2|-|16
CASSPGVAGGSYEQYF
TGTGCCAGCAGCCCCGGGGTAGCGGGGGGCTCCTACGAGCAGTACTTC
>-|TRBJ2-1|TRBV11-3|once|13
CASSLGLYNEQFF
TGTGCCAGCAGCTTAGGGCTCTACAATGAGCAGTTCTTC
>-|TRBJ1-2|TRBV7-9|-|14
CASQGGQSLYGYTF
TGTGCCAGCCAAGGCGGGCAGTCCCTCTATGGCTACACCTTC
>-|TRBJ2-2|TRBV18|-|15
CASSPPSRNTGELFF
TGTGCCAGCTCACCACCGTCCAGGAACACCGGGGAGCTGTTTTTT
>TRBD1|TRBJ2-7|TRBV12-5|-|18
CASGLAPPSDRVTHEQYF
TGTGCTAGTGGTTTGGCCCCTCCGTCGGACAGGGTGACGCACGAGCAGTACTTC
>-|TRBJ1-2|TRBV3-1/TRBV3-2|-|14
CASSREQSYYGYTF
TGTGCCAGCAGCCGAGAACAGAGCTACTATGGCTACACCTTC
>-|TRBJ1-1|TRBV9|-|13
CASSVTPSTEAFF
TGTGCCAGCAGCGTTACTCCCAGCACTGAAGCTTTCTTT
>TRBD1|TRBJ2-6|TRBV5-1|-|15
CASSSGTAGANVLTF
TGCGCCAGCAGCTCGGGGACAGCTGGGGCCAACGTCCTGACTTTC
>-|TRBJ1-2|TRBV24-1|-|14
CATSDTDSLYGYTF
TGTGCCACCAGTGATACGGACAGCCTATATGGCTACACCTTC